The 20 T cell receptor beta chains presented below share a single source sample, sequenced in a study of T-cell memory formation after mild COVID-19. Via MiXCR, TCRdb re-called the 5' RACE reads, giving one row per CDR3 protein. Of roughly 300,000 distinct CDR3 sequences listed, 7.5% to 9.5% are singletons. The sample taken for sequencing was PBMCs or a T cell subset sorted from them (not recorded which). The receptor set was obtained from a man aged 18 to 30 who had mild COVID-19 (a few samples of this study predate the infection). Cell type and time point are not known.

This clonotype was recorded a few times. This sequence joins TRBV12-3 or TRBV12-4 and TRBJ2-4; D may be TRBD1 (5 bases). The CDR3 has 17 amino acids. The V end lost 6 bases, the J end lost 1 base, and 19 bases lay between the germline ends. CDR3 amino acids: CASSRYTRTRAKNIQYF. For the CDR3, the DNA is TGTGCCAGCAGCCGTTATACTCGGACACGGGCCAAAAACATTCAGTACTTC.

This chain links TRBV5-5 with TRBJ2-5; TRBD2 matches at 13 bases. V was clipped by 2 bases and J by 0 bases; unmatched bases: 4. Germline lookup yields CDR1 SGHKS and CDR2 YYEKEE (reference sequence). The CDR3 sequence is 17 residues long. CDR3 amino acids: CASSFGGLAGNQETQYF. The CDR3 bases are TGTGCCAGCAGCTTTGGGGGACTAGCGGGGAACCAAGAGACCCAGTACTTC.

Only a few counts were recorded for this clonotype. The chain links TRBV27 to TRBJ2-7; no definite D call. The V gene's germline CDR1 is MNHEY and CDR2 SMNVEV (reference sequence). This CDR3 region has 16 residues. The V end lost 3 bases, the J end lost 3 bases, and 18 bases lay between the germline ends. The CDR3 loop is CASSFTTVGSLYEQYF. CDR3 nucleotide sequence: TGTGCCAGCAGTTTCACCACCGTGGGGTCCCTCTACGAGCAGTACTTC.

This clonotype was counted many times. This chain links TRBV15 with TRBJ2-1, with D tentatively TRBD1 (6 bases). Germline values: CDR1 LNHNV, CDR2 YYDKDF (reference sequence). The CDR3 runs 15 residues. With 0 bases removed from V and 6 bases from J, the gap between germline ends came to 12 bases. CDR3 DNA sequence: TGTGCCACCAGCAGAGAGAGGACAGTCTCCAATGAGCAGTTCTTC. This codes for CATSRERTVSNEQFF.

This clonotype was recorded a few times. CDR3 nucleotides: TGTGCCAGCAGCGTAGCTGTTCCAGGCCCAAACACTGAAGCTTTCTTT. This codes for CASSVAVPGPNTEAFF. This chain joins TRBV9 and TRBJ1-1; D remains ambiguous. Trimming took off 0 bases at V and 2 bases at J, with 14 bases between the two ends. The CDR3 loop spans 16 amino acids. Germline lookup yields CDR1 SGDLS and CDR2 YYNGEE.

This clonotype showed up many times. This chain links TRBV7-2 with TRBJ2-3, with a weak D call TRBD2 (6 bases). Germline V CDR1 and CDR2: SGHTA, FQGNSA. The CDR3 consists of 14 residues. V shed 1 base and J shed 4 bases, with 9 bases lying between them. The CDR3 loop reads CASSLGPGADTQYF. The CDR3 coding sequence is TGTGCCAGCAGCTTAGGGCCGGGGGCAGATACGCAGTATTTT.

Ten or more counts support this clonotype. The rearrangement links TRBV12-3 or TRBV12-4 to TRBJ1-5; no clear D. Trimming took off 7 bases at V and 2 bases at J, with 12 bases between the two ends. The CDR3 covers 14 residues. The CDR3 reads CASTLLRGNQPQHF. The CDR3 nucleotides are TGTGCCAGCACTCTGCTTCGGGGCAATCAGCCCCAGCATTTT.

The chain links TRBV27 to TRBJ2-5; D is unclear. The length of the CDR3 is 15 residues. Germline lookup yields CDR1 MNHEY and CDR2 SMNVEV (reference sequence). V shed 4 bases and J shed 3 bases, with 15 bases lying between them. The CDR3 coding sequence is TGTGCCAGCAGTTACCCCGGACCCTTTAAAGAGACCCAGTACTTC. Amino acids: CASSYPGPFKETQYF.

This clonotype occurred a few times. The CDR3 DNA reads TGTGCCAGCAGCGAGAGCGGGGCAAACTACGAGCAGTACTTC. Protein: CASSESGANYEQYF. The J gene is TRBJ2-7, the V gene TRBV9; 7 nucleotides line up with TRBD2. V was clipped by 3 bases and J by 3 bases; unmatched bases: 6. The CDR3 sequence is 14 residues long. Germline V CDR1 and CDR2: SGDLS, YYNGEE.

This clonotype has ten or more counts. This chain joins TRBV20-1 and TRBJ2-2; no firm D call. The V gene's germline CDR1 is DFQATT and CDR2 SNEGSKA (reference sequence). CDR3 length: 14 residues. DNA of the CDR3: TGCAGAAGAAAATCAGCGAACAGCACCGGGGAGCTGTTTTTT. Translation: CRRKSANSTGELFF.

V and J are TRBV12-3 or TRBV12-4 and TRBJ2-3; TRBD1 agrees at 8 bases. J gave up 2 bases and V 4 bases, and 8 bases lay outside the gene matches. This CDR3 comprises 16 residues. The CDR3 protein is CASSSRDRHITDTQYF. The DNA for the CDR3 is TGTGCCAGCAGTTCTCGGGACAGGCACATCACAGATACGCAGTATTTT.

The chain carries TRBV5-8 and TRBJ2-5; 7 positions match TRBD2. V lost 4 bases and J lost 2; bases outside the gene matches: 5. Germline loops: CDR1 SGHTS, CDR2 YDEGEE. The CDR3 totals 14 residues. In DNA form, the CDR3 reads TGTGCCAGCAGCAGACCGGGACTACAAGAGACCCAGTACTTC. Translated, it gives CASSRPGLQETQYF.

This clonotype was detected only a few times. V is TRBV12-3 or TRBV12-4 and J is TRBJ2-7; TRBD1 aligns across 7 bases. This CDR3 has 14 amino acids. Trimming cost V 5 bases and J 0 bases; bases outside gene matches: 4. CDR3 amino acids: CASSVGQLSYEQYF. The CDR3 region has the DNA TGTGCCAGCAGTGTGGGACAGCTCTCCTACGAGCAGTACTTC.

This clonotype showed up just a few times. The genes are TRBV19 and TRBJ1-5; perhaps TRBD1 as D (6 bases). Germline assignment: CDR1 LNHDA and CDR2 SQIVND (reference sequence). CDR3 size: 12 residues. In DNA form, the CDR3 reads TGTGCGATAGGACAGATGGATCAGCCCCAGCATTTT. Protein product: CAIGQMDQPQHF. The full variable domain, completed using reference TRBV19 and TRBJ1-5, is DGGITQSPKYLFRKEGQNVTLSCEQNLNHDAMYWYRQDPGQGLRLIYYSQIVNDFQKGDIAEGYSVSREKKESFPLTVTSAQKNPTAFYLCAIGQMDQPQHFGDGTRLSIL.

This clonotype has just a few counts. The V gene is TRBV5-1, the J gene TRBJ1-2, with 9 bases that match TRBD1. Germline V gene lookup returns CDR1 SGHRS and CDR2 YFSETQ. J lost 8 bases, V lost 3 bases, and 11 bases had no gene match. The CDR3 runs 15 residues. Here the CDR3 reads CASSSKTGQGSGYTF. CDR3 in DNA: TGCGCCAGCAGCTCGAAGACGGGACAGGGTAGCGGCTACACCTTC. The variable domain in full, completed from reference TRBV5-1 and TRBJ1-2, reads KAGVTQTPRYLIKTRGQQVTLSCSPISGHRSVSWYQQTPGQGLQFLFEYFSETQRNKGNFPGRFSGRQFSNSRSEMNVSTLELGDSALYLCASSSKTGQGSGYTFGSGTRLTVV.

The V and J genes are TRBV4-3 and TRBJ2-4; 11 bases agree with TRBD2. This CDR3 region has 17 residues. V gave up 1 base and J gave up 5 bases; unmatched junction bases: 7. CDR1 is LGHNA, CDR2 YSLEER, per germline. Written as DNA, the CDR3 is TGCGCCAGCAGCCAAGGTACTAGCGGGGGCCCCGAAAACATTCAGTACTTC. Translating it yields CASSQGTSGGPENIQYF.

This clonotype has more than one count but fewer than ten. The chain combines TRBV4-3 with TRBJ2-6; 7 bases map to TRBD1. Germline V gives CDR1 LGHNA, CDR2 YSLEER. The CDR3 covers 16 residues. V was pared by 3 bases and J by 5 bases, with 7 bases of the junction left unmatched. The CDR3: CASSQPTGPWANVLTF. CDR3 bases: TGCGCCAGCAGCCAGCCGACAGGGCCCTGGGCCAACGTCCTGACTTTC.

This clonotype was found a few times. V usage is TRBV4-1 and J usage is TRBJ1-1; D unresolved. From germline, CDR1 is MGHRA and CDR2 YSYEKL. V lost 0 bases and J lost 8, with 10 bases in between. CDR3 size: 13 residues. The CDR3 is CASSQDRGREAFF. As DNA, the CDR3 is TGCGCCAGCAGCCAAGATCGGGGAAGGGAAGCTTTCTTT.

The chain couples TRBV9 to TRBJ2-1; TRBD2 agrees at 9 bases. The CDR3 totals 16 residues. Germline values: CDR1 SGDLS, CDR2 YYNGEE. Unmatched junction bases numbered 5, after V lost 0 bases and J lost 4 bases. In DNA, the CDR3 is TGTGCCAGCAGCGTAGAAGATAGCGGGGGTTACAATGAGCAGTTCTTC. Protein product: CASSVEDSGGYNEQFF.

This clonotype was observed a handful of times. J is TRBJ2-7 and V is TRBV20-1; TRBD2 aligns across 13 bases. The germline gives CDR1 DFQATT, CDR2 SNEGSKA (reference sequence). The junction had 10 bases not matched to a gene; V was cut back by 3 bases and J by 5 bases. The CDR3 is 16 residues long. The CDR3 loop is CSASAKSLAGGNEQYF. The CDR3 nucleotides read TGCAGTGCTAGCGCCAAATCACTAGCGGGGGGGAACGAGCAGTACTTC.